A selection of T cell receptor beta chains follows, all from one sample in a study of T cell clusters in autoimmune cytopenias. For each CDR3 protein, TCRdb gives one entry from its re-call of the multiplex PCR reads, without DNA. Reported are a few thousand distinct CDR3 sequences; the ten largest clones contain over 25%. The same sample was also used in a study of T cell repertoires in aging, cancer and after chemotherapy.

The source material was peripheral blood. Receptors originate from a human donor in good health. Each CDR3 is given with its conserved first and last residue. Not all rows give a size; the values are once, few, many and, for expanded clones, a class.

V gene: TRBV5-4; clone size: .; J gene: TRBJ1-1; CDR3 protein: CASSLVGRATEAFF
V gene: TRBV6-5; clone size: medium-sized; J gene: TRBJ2-3; CDR3 protein: CASREQGTDTQYF
V gene: TRBV6-6; clone size: medium-sized; J gene: TRBJ1-1; CDR3 protein: CASSSLEEAFF
V gene: TRBV4-1; clone size: .; J gene: TRBJ2-7; CDR3 protein: CASSQGEGIGYEQYF
V gene: TRBV11-1; clone size: medium-sized; J gene: TRBJ2-7; CDR3 protein: CASSASGDSYEQYF
V gene: TRBV19; clone size: .; J gene: TRBJ1-6; CDR3 protein: CASSIAPGALNSPLHF
V gene: TRBV12-3/TRBV12-4; clone size: .; J gene: TRBJ2-1; CDR3 protein: CASSPLIAGSSYNEQFF
V gene: TRBV14; clone size: .; J gene: TRBJ2-3; CDR3 protein: CASSGGLAGPPPQYF
V gene: TRBV4-2; clone size: .; J gene: TRBJ2-3; CDR3 protein: CASSQEGLAGTDTQYF
V gene: TRBV13; clone size: medium-sized; J gene: TRBJ2-5; CDR3 protein: CASSSGRQETQYF
V gene: TRBV19; clone size: medium-sized; J gene: TRBJ1-2; CDR3 protein: CASSNPGESSDGYTF
V gene: TRBV6-1; clone size: .; J gene: TRBJ2-1; CDR3 protein: CASSLQGLSYNEQFF
V gene: TRBV15; clone size: .; J gene: TRBJ1-1; CDR3 protein: CATMEGRGNTEAFF
V gene: TRBV20-1; clone size: .; J gene: TRBJ2-7; CDR3 protein: CSATGTGVREQYF
V gene: TRBV19; clone size: medium-sized; J gene: TRBJ2-3; CDR3 protein: CASSIAGVKDTQYF
V gene: TRBV28; clone size: .; J gene: TRBJ1-2; CDR3 protein: CASSLPGGSLDGYTF
V gene: TRBV20-1; clone size: .; J gene: TRBJ2-1; CDR3 protein: CSAAGLAGGVNEQFF
V gene: TRBV18; clone size: .; J gene: TRBJ2-7; CDR3 protein: CASSGMGLAGGEQYF
V gene: TRBV30; clone size: medium-sized; J gene: TRBJ1-4; CDR3 protein: CALQGDNEKLFF
V gene: TRBV5-6; clone size: .; J gene: TRBJ2-5; CDR3 protein: CASSLDFSETQYF
V gene: TRBV6-1; clone size: large; J gene: TRBJ2-7; CDR3 protein: CASSEEEGRGGYEQYF
V gene: TRBV6-1; clone size: medium-sized; J gene: TRBJ2-2; CDR3 protein: CASHERGAGGTGELFF
V gene: TRBV7-9; clone size: .; J gene: TRBJ2-7; CDR3 protein: CASSSKAGGFYEQYF
V gene: TRBV12-3/TRBV12-4; clone size: medium-sized; J gene: TRBJ2-7; CDR3 protein: CASSLNRGGEQYF
V gene: TRBV27; clone size: medium-sized; J gene: TRBJ2-1; CDR3 protein: CASSSLARHEQFF
V gene: TRBV5-1; clone size: .; J gene: TRBJ2-7; CDR3 protein: CASSLDSQRGSGYEQYF
V gene: TRBV5-1; clone size: .; J gene: TRBJ2-1; CDR3 protein: CASSLAGDLGNEQFF
V gene: TRBV5-5; clone size: medium-sized; J gene: TRBJ2-1; CDR3 protein: CAIRTGPVHNEQFF
V gene: TRBV19; clone size: medium-sized; J gene: TRBJ2-2; CDR3 protein: CASSIRGRNTGELFF
V gene: TRBV4-2; clone size: .; J gene: TRBJ2-3; CDR3 protein: CASSQGASTDTQYF
V gene: TRBV30; clone size: medium-sized; J gene: TRBJ1-1; CDR3 protein: CAWSPLQSEAFF
V gene: TRBV6-5; clone size: medium-sized; J gene: TRBJ1-6; CDR3 protein: CASSREIGSPLHF